Listed here is a single TCR beta chain. What it recognizes is unknown. The length of the CDR3 is 12 residues. Germline assignment: CDR1 SGDLS and CDR2 YYNGEE. Trimming removed 9 bases from V and 4 bases from J, with 13 bases in between. This sample was included in a study of T cell clones after liver transplantation. Study details: HCV positivity affected three of eight recipients; the rest lacked autoimmune or viral indications. Standard immunosuppression, with no induction, continued until 12-24 months after transplant. Timepoints were pre-transplant, pre-withdrawal, and after withdrawal was completed or failed.

Notes on the study in general: Compared with third party-reactive sequences, donor-reactive ones declined more, independent of withdrawal success.

Assay used: immunoSEQ multiplex PCR; TCRdb lists only in-frame clones, some missing. The sample shows tens of thousands of clones, approximately 82% of them seen only once. The TCR was taken from a human patient who received a liver transplant. Some T cells may be provided by the graft donor. Here the sequenced sample was CD4+ T cells from blood, taken at the 22-month timepoint. J is TRBJ2-5 and V is TRBV9; D is unresolved. CDR3 nucleotides: TGTGCCACCGACCGCCGCGGAGAGACCCAGTACTTC. It codes for CATDRRGETQYF. The whole variable domain, remainder taken from reference TRBV9 and TRBJ2-5, is DSGVTQTPKHLITATGQRVTLRCSPRSGDLSVYWYQQSLDQGLQFLIQYYNGEERAKGNILERFSAQQFPDLHSELNLSSLELGDSALYFCATDRRGETQYFGPGTRLLVL.